The clone carrying this T cell receptor beta chain occurred a few times. Authors' methods: Estimation of nucleated cell counts was performed using reference gene primer amplification. Assay used: immunoSEQ multiplex PCR; TCRdb lists only in-frame clones, some missing. V and J calls and clone size follow that table, whereas D and trimming were derived from the DNA. The profile shows about 310,000 clones, around 87% of them singletons. CDR3 length equals 15 residues. With 4 bases removed from V and 1 base from J, the gap between germline ends came to 14 bases. Germline V gene data show CDR1 as SGHRS and CDR2 as YFSETQ. This record belongs to a study of blood T cell repertoires in COVID-19.

The V and J genes are TRBV5-1 and TRBJ2-5; D perhaps matches TRBD1 (5 bases). The sample taken for sequencing was peripheral blood. The sequence derives from a man in his sixties or seventies with acute or convalescent COVID-19. For the CDR3, the DNA is TGCGCCAGCAGCAACTCCAGACAGTCCCAAGAGACCCAGTACTTC. It is translated as CASSNSRQSQETQYF.